This T cell receptor (beta chain) appears in the sequencing data of a study of beta chain features in type 1 diabetes. Study results and caveats: Shorter templates might be favored by PCR, and equally so in patients and in controls.

Of the isolated RNA, all was reverse transcribed, and so the sequenced material was expressed TCRB transcripts. Measured with immunoSEQ multiplex PCR; TCRdb has only the in-frame clones, and not every one. The sample carries 250,000 or so clones, 25% to 30% recorded once. This clone has more than one count but fewer than ten. The antigen is unknown. In germline, CDR1 is SQVTM, CDR2 ANQGSEA. The CDR3 loop spans 14 amino acids. V lost 4 bases, J lost 5 bases, and 16 bases lay in between. The sequence was collected from a man aged 30 to 39 in good health. The V and J genes are TRBV29-1 and TRBJ2-3; D possibly matches TRBD1 or TRBD2 (5 bases each). Sample: central memory CD4+ T cells from blood. CDR3 protein: CSVVGRGGGDTQYF. CDR3 nucleotide sequence: TGCAGCGTTGTTGGGCGAGGTGGGGGAGATACGCAGTATTTT.